A single sample gave rise to the 21 T cell receptor beta chains below, sequenced in a study of T cells in Graves' hyperthyroidism and ophthalmopathy. From RNA transcripts, TCR beta CDR3 regions were amplified. The TCR CDR3 was amplified in a first-round RT-PCR using the HTBI primer set. MiXCR, run by TCRdb on the multiplex PCR reads, gives a single entry per CDR3 protein. The table has 750,000 to 950,000 distinct CDR3 sequences, about two fifths seen once; the top ten hold around 9.3%. Material: blood. The receptors here all came from a man aged 18 to 29 with Graves' hyperthyroidism.

In regard to this clonotype: This likely comes from a read error, as the CDR3 has no conserved phenylalanine or tryptophan at its end. The rearrangement joins TRBV7-2 to TRBJ2-5; TRBD1 matches at 7 bases. Germline V gene data show CDR1 as SGHTA and CDR2 as FQGNSA. Trimming at V came to 5 bases and at J to 5 bases, leaving 5 bases not matched to a gene. CDR3 length: 13 amino acids. In DNA, the CDR3 is TGTGCCAGCAGCCTAAGGGGGCTGGAGACCCAGTACCTC. Amino acid sequence: CASSLRGLETQYL.

This clonotype was seen at least ten times. The genes are TRBV19 and TRBJ2-7; TRBD1 aligns across 9 bases. This CDR3 has 14 residues. V was pared by 5 bases and J by 0 bases, with 2 bases of the junction left unmatched. Germline CDR1 is LNHDA and CDR2 is SQIVND (reference sequence). DNA for the CDR3: TGTGCCAGTAGTGGGGGACAGGGCTCCTACGAGCAGTACTTC. This translates into CASSGGQGSYEQYF.

This clonotype was seen a handful of times. J is TRBJ2-2 and V is TRBV7-8, with 7 bases identical to TRBD1. The germline gives CDR1 SGHVS, CDR2 FQNEAQ. The CDR3 has 17 residues. V dropped 5 bases and J dropped 8; count of bases not matched to a gene: 17. CDR3 sequence: CASSIHPMTGKGGELFF. CDR3 DNA sequence: TGTGCCAGCAGCATCCACCCCATGACAGGGAAAGGAGGGGAGCTGTTTTTT.

In this sample, this clonotype turned up a few times. The genes are TRBV6-1 and TRBJ2-7, with D perhaps TRBD1 (7 bases). The CDR3 is 15 amino acids. The V end was cut by 3 bases, the J end by 2 bases, with 14 bases between. Germline V gives CDR1 MNHNS, CDR2 SASEGT. Here the CDR3 DNA reads TGTGCCAGCAGTGATTTTGCGGGACAGCCCTACGAGCAGTACTTC. This codes for CASSDFAGQPYEQYF.

The V and J genes are TRBV29-1 and TRBJ2-7, with 8 bases fitting TRBD1. There are 11 residues in the CDR3. The germline V gene encodes CDR1 SQVTM and CDR2 ANQGSEA. V was clipped by 6 bases and J by 5 bases; unmatched bases: 3. The CDR3 region has the DNA TGCAGCGTCCCGGACAGGGACGAGCAGTACTTC. It specifies CSVPDRDEQYF.

Notes on this clonotype: A much bigger clone sits one base away, suggesting this may be a read error. This sequence joins TRBV19 and TRBJ1-2, with 7 bases identical to TRBD1. The V gene's germline CDR1 is LNHDA and CDR2 SQIVND (reference sequence). CDR3 size: 14 residues. CDR3 loop: CVSSSRQGRYGYTF. The DNA of the CDR3 is TGTGTCAGTAGTTCCCGACAGGGACGTTATGGCTACACCTTC. Complete variable domain (other parts from reference TRBV19 and TRBJ1-2): DGGITQSPKYLFRKEGQNVTLSCEQNLNHDAMYWYRQDPGQGLRLIYYSQIVNDFQKGDIAEGYSVSREKKESFPLTVTSAQKNPTAFYLCVSSSRQGRYGYTFGSGTRLTVV.

This clonotype was seen at least ten times. V and J are TRBV10-3 and TRBJ1-2, with D tentatively TRBD1 (5 bases). The V gene's germline CDR1 is ENHRY and CDR2 SYGVKD. Between the trimmed V and J ends, which lost 8 bases and 8 bases, there was a span of 18 bases. This CDR3 contains 13 residues. CDR3 DNA sequence: TGTGCCATCTGGCGGGGTAATCGGGACGGCTACACCTTC. Translating gives CAIWRGNRDGYTF.

This clonotype appeared a few times. The chain combines TRBV20-1 with TRBJ1-6; D not certain. This CDR3 has 16 residues. The germline V gene encodes CDR1 DFQATT and CDR2 SNEGSKA (reference sequence). V lost 5 bases and J lost 6, with 20 bases in between. The CDR3 nucleotides are TGCAGTGCTGGACCTCACGGGAGTCCCGGTAATTCACCCCTCCACTTT. Translated: CSAGPHGSPGNSPLHF.

A word on this clonotype: The conserved phenylalanine or tryptophan is not found at the CDR3 terminus, so this likely reflects a read error. V gene TRBV20-1 combines with J gene TRBJ1-1; D is unresolved. CDR3 length equals 11 residues. V was clipped by 8 bases and J by 2 bases, with 9 bases between them. Germline V gene lookup returns CDR1 DFQATT and CDR2 SNEGSKA (reference sequence). This chain's CDR3 is CSLNLNTEAFS. As DNA, the CDR3 is TGCAGTCTCAACCTAAACACTGAAGCTTTCTCT.

This clonotype was seen only a few times. The genes are TRBV7-6 and TRBJ2-7; D not resolved. The V end lost 5 bases, the J end lost 0 bases, and 11 bases lay between the germline ends. CDR1 is SGHVS, CDR2 FNYEAQ, per germline. This CDR3 is 14 amino acids long. The CDR3 loop reads CASSLLDVSYEQYF. The CDR3 region has the DNA TGTGCCAGCAGCCTTCTGGACGTCTCCTACGAGCAGTACTTC.

A word on this clonotype: This may be a read error, as it is one base from a much larger clone. This chain connects TRBV20-1 to TRBJ2-7; D may be TRBD1 (5 bases). V gave up 3 bases and J gave up 5 bases, with 11 bases separating them. Germline V gives CDR1 DFQATT, CDR2 SNEGSKA (reference sequence). The CDR3 totals 12 residues. The CDR3 nucleotides read TGCAGTGCTAGGACAGAGACCAACGAGCAGTACTTC. It translates to CSARTETNEQYF.

This clonotype was observed many times. V usage is TRBV7-9 and J usage is TRBJ1-2; 9 nucleotides agree with TRBD1. Germline values: CDR1 SEHNR, CDR2 FQNEAQ (reference sequence). The CDR3 loop spans 14 amino acids. The junction had 7 bases not matched to a gene; V was cut back by 5 bases and J by 6 bases. The CDR3 coding sequence is TGTGCCAGCAGCGCGGACAGGGGTGGGCATGGCTACACCTTC. Protein: CASSADRGGHGYTF.

The chain combines TRBV7-9 with TRBJ2-2, with 9 bases that match TRBD1. Losses at the gene ends were 9 bases for V and 1 base for J; bases not matched to a gene: 9. In germline, CDR1 is SEHNR, CDR2 FQNEAQ (reference sequence). This CDR3 is 16 amino acids long. CDR3 residues: CASLRRDRVNTGELFF. In nucleotides, the CDR3 is TGTGCCAGTCTACGAAGGGACAGGGTGAACACCGGGGAGCTGTTTTTT.

This clonotype was found many times. The J gene is TRBJ1-5, the V gene TRBV7-2, with D perhaps matching TRBD1 (5 bases). Trimming cost V 1 base and J 7 bases, with 11 bases left between them. CDR1 SGHTA and CDR2 FQGNSA come from the germline V gene. The CDR3 totals 14 residues. CDR3 in amino acids: CASSLGAGTQPQHF. Written as DNA, the CDR3 is TGTGCCAGCAGCTTAGGCGCAGGGACGCAGCCCCAGCATTTT.

This clonotype was counted between two and nine times. The chain uses TRBV5-1 and TRBJ1-1; possibly TRBD1 for D (5 bases). The CDR3 runs to 14 residues. The germline gives CDR1 SGHRS, CDR2 YFSETQ. Trimming pared 4 bases from V and 4 bases from J, leaving 14 bases between. The CDR3 loop is CASSPRAGSTEAFF. CDR3 bases: TGCGCCAGCAGCCCCAGGGCCGGGAGCACTGAAGCTTTCTTT.

This clonotype has a handful of counts. The CDR3 protein is CASSIGVTDTEAFF. As DNA, the CDR3 is TGTGCCAGTAGTATTGGGGTTACCGACACTGAAGCTTTCTTT. This chain joins TRBV19 and TRBJ1-1; no definite D call. The CDR3 runs 14 residues. CDR1 LNHDA and CDR2 SQIVND come from the germline V gene (reference sequence). Trimming cost V 3 bases and J 3 bases, with 11 bases left between them.

This clonotype appeared many times. The chain links TRBV7-9 to TRBJ1-2; weak D call: TRBD1 (6 bases). Trimming removed 1 base from V and 2 bases from J, with 8 bases in between. The CDR3 has 14 residues. Germline loops: CDR1 SEHNR, CDR2 FQNEAQ (reference sequence). CDR3 region: CASSLVTGNYGYTF. CDR3 nucleotide sequence: TGTGCCAGCAGCTTAGTCACAGGGAACTATGGCTACACCTTC.

This clonotype has a handful of counts. CDR3 DNA: TGCGCCAGCAGCCAGGACCCTAATGAAAAACTGTTTTTT. It translates to CASSQDPNEKLFF. The chain employs TRBV5-1 and TRBJ1-4; D remains ambiguous. CDR1 SGHRS and CDR2 YFSETQ come from the germline V gene. The ends were cut back, 4 bases at V and 3 bases at J, with 7 bases in the middle. The length of the CDR3 is 13 residues.

This clonotype has ten or more counts. The chain combines TRBV10-3 with TRBJ1-6; 8 positions match TRBD1. The junction had 2 bases not matched to a gene; V was cut back by 1 base and J by 0 bases. CDR1 is ENHRY, CDR2 SYGVKD, per germline. The CDR3 spans 17 residues. The CDR3 protein is CAISEWDRSSYNSPLHF. The CDR3 bases are TGTGCCATCAGTGAGTGGGACAGGAGCTCCTATAATTCACCCCTCCACTTT.

At least ten counts were recorded for this clonotype. The chain recombines TRBV25-1 with TRBJ2-7; 7 bases are shared with TRBD1. CDR1 is MGHDK, CDR2 SYGVNS, per germline. The CDR3 runs to 14 residues. V trimming: 5 bases; J trimming: 2 bases; junction bases outside the gene matches: 6. CDR3 region: CASSRPGQTYEQYF. The CDR3 coding sequence is TGTGCCAGCAGTAGACCGGGACAGACCTACGAGCAGTACTTC.

This clonotype was seen a handful of times. The CDR3 here is CASSPNGAPEAFF. The CDR3, as DNA: TGCGCCAGCAGCCCCAACGGAGCCCCTGAAGCTTTCTTT. This chain connects TRBV4-1 to TRBJ1-1; D remains ambiguous. Germline CDR1 and CDR2: MGHRA and YSYEKL. V lost 4 bases and J lost 6, with 12 bases in between. This CDR3 spans 13 amino acids.